Following are 12 T cell receptor beta chains from one sample sequenced in a study of beta chain features in type 1 diabetes. General study findings and limits: In every one of the four CD4+ subsets, TCRB CDR3s were moderately but significantly shorter in Type 1 diabetes patients.

Expressed TCRB transcripts were sequenced because the isolated RNA had all been reverse transcribed beforehand. Assay used: immunoSEQ multiplex PCR; TCRdb lists only in-frame clones, some missing. Among around 110,000 clones listed, roughly 15% were seen once. These receptors have no identified antigens. Sequencing was performed on central memory CD4+ T cells from blood. These receptors were obtained from a man younger than 40 with type 1 diabetes.

The chain has TRBV13 and TRBJ2-7; D might be TRBD1 (6 bases). V lost 5 bases, J lost 2 bases, and 16 bases lay in between. Germline V gene lookup returns CDR1 PRHDT and CDR2 FYEKMQ (reference sequence). CDR3 length equals 15 residues. CDR3 amino acids: CASSMDRNSPYEQYF. The CDR3 nucleotides read TGTGCCAGCAGCATGGACAGAAATTCTCCCTACGAGCAGTACTTC.

This clone was recorded at least ten times. The V call is TRBV7-6, the J call TRBJ2-6, with D perhaps matching TRBD1 or TRBD2 (6 bases each). Germline V lookup: CDR1 SGHVS, CDR2 FNYEAQ. This CDR3 spans 16 amino acids. The V end was cut by 7 bases, the J end by 4 bases, with 17 bases between. The CDR3 sequence is CASTPWGAGGANVLTF. For the CDR3, the DNA is TGTGCCAGCACCCCATGGGGGGCGGGAGGGGCCAACGTCCTGACTTTC.

There are a few counts of this clone. The rearrangement uses TRBV4-3 and TRBJ1-2; D is possibly TRBD1 (5 bases). Germline lookup yields CDR1 LGHNA and CDR2 YSLEER. V dropped 1 base and J dropped 0 bases, with 9 bases sitting between them. The CDR3 is made up of 15 amino acids. The CDR3, as DNA: TGCGCCAGCAGCCAAGTACAGGACACTAACTATGGCTACACCTTC. Protein: CASSQVQDTNYGYTF.

The chain has TRBV5-1 and TRBJ1-3; D is unclear. Trimming removed 0 bases at V and 4 bases at J, with 2 bases between. The CDR3 totals 12 residues. Germline V gene lookup returns CDR1 SGHRS and CDR2 YFSETQ. CDR3 DNA sequence: TGCGCCAGCAGCTTGGAAGGAAACACCATATATTTT. Its protein product is CASSLEGNTIYF.

The gene calls are TRBV6-4 and TRBJ2-1; TRBD1 matches at 11 bases. Per germline, CDR1 MRHNA and CDR2 SNTAGT. The length of the CDR3 is 16 residues. The J segment lost 6 bases and the V segment lost 6 bases, leaving 10 bases of the junction unmatched. CDR3 residues: CASRGQGVVQVNEQFF. DNA of the CDR3: TGTGCCAGCAGGGGACAGGGGGTAGTACAGGTCAATGAGCAGTTCTTC.

This clone was found many times. The chain combines TRBV2 with TRBJ1-6, with 7 bases matching TRBD1. This CDR3 contains 14 residues. The V segment lost 7 bases and the J segment 8 bases; nucleotides outside the gene matches: 8. Germline CDR1 reads SNHLY; CDR2 reads FYNNEI. The CDR3 sequence is CASIRQGTHSPLHF. CDR3 coding DNA: TGTGCCAGCATCAGACAGGGAACGCATTCACCCCTCCACTTT.

V usage is TRBV28 and J usage is TRBJ2-3; 9 bases agree with TRBD1. Germline V gene lookup returns CDR1 MDHEN and CDR2 SYDVKM. There are 16 residues in the CDR3. V was pared by 6 bases and J by 4 bases, with 11 bases of the junction left unmatched. The CDR3 spells CASRIQGAGSSDTQYF. The CDR3 DNA follows: TGTGCCAGCAGGATACAGGGGGCTGGGAGCTCAGATACGCAGTATTTT.

This clone came up a few times. This chain connects TRBV15 to TRBJ2-5; 8 bases line up with TRBD1. The CDR3 spans 14 residues. Germline V gives CDR1 LNHNV, CDR2 YYDKDF (reference sequence). Trimming removed 5 bases from V and 6 bases from J; junction bases left unmatched: 8. The CDR3, as DNA: TGTGCCACCAGCTTCCAGGGGGCTCAACAGACCCAGTACTTC. Its protein is CATSFQGAQQTQYF. The full variable domain, in which reference TRBV15 and TRBJ2-5 provide the parts outside the CDR3, is DAMVIQNPRYQVTQFGKPVTLSCSQTLNHNVMYWYQQKSSQAPKLLFHYYDKDFNNEADTPDNFQSRRPNTSFCFLDIRSPGLGDTAMYLCATSFQGAQQTQYFGPGTRLLVL.

In its sample, this clone was seen a few times. The rearrangement joins TRBV20-1 to TRBJ1-6; no firm D call. V was clipped by 4 bases and J by 14 bases, with 12 bases between them. This CDR3 comprises 11 residues. The germline V gene has CDR1 DFQATT and CDR2 SNEGSKA (reference sequence). Written as DNA, the CDR3 is TGCAGTGCTAAACAGAACGAAGCCCTCCACTTT. Translation gives CSAKQNEALHF.

This clone has just a few counts. The rearrangement joins TRBV6-1 to TRBJ2-4; the match to TRBD1 covers 7 bases. The V gene's germline CDR1 is MNHNS and CDR2 SASEGT. V lost 7 bases and J lost 4; bases outside the gene matches: 7. This CDR3 spans 14 amino acids. CDR3: CASKPGQLKNIQYF. The CDR3 coding sequence is TGTGCCAGCAAGCCGGGACAGTTAAAAAACATTCAGTACTTC.

This clone has a handful of counts. This chain joins TRBV4-3 and TRBJ2-7; D is unclear. Germline V gene data show CDR1 as LGHNA and CDR2 as YSLEER. CDR3 length equals 14 residues. Trimming pared 4 bases from V and 6 bases from J, leaving 16 bases between. Written as DNA, the CDR3 is TGCGCCAGCAGCCCATCCCGTGAAGGGTCCGAGCAGTACTTC. This gives the protein CASSPSREGSEQYF.

This clone was seen more than once but under ten times. The chain is built from TRBV30 and TRBJ2-3, with 12 positions matching TRBD1. The CDR3 contains 15 residues. V lost 4 bases, J lost 5 bases, and 7 bases stayed unmatched. Germline V gene lookup returns CDR1 GTSNPN and CDR2 SVGIG (reference sequence). CDR3 protein: CAWTPGQGAEDTQYF. The CDR3 DNA follows: TGTGCCTGGACCCCGGGACAGGGGGCTGAAGATACGCAGTATTTT.